Each of the 19 T cell receptor beta chains below was sequenced from the same sample in a study of vaccination and CD4 T cells after COVID-19. Via MiXCR, TCRdb re-called the PCR reads, giving one row per CDR3 protein. The repertoire includes 20,000 to 25,000 distinct CDR3 sequences, 45% to 60% of them detected once, and 0.8% to 1.2% sits in the top ten. The specimen was CD4+ T cells from blood, collected before SARS-CoV-2 vaccination. The receptors come from a human donor who had recovered from COVID-19.

The chain links TRBV7-3 to TRBJ2-1; D remains ambiguous. The CDR3 is 14 amino acids. Germline values: CDR1 SGHTA, CDR2 FQGTGA. The ends were cut back, 2 bases at V and 7 bases at J, with 12 bases in the middle. CDR3 region: CASSLGVARNEQFF. The CDR3 bases are TGTGCCAGCAGCTTAGGGGTGGCTAGAAATGAGCAGTTCTTC.

The chain recombines TRBV12-3 or TRBV12-4 with TRBJ2-2; 8 bases match TRBD2. The CDR3 runs 15 residues. J was trimmed by 3 bases and V by 6 bases; bases with no gene match: 6. The CDR3 nucleotides read TGTGCCAGCAGGCAGGCTAGCGGGCACACCGGGGAGCTGTTTTTT. Translation: CASRQASGHTGELFF.

The V gene is TRBV2, the J gene TRBJ1-2; maybe TRBD1 (5 bases). Germline CDR1 is SNHLY and CDR2 is FYNNEI. The CDR3 length is 10 residues. V was cut by 8 bases and J by 8 bases, with 9 bases left in between. DNA for the CDR3: TGTGCCAGCCTTCGACAGGGCTACACCTTC. Its translation: CASLRQGYTF.

This clonotype was detected a few times. This rearrangement joins TRBV20-1 to TRBJ2-7; 7 nucleotides match TRBD1. Germline V CDR1 and CDR2: DFQATT, SNEGSKA (reference sequence). Germline trimming cut 2 bases from V and 3 bases from J; bases unmatched to any gene: 4. The CDR3 covers 13 residues. The CDR3 is CSARWGQNYEQYF. The CDR3 nucleotides are TGCAGTGCTAGATGGGGACAGAACTACGAGCAGTACTTC.

There are a few counts of this clonotype. This chain uses TRBV27 with TRBJ2-3; TRBD1 is a possible D gene (6 bases). CDR1 and CDR2 from the germline V gene are MNHEY and SMNVEV (reference sequence). V lost 5 bases and J lost 6, with 18 bases in between. This CDR3 is built from 15 residues. Written as DNA, the CDR3 is TGTGCCAGCAGTCCACTAGACAGGTATAGGGATACGCAGTATTTT. Protein sequence: CASSPLDRYRDTQYF.

There are a few counts of this clonotype. The chain carries TRBV6-5 and TRBJ1-5; the match to TRBD1 covers 7 bases. CDR3 length equals 13 residues. The ends lost 4 bases at V and 5 bases at J; junction bases unmatched: 2. Germline V gene lookup returns CDR1 MNHEY and CDR2 SVGAGI. CDR3 protein: CASSSDRHQPQHF. In DNA form, the CDR3 reads TGTGCCAGCAGTTCGGACAGGCATCAGCCCCAGCATTTT.

The chain couples TRBV6-1 to TRBJ2-7; 8 positions match TRBD1. The V and J ends lost 0 bases and 0 bases, in that order; junction bases with no gene match: 1. Germline V lookup: CDR1 MNHNS, CDR2 SASEGT. This CDR3 region has 15 residues. CDR3 bases: TGTGCCAGCAGTGAAGCCGGACAGGGCTCCTACGAGCAGTACTTC. Residues: CASSEAGQGSYEQYF.

The CDR3 coding sequence is TGCGCCAGCAAGCCGGGACTAGCGGTCTCCTACGAGCAGTACTTC. Protein: CASKPGLAVSYEQYF. The rearrangement uses TRBV23-1 and TRBJ2-7, with 11 bases fitting TRBD2. TRBV23-1 belongs to the ORF category, with a function that is uncertain. J gave up 0 bases and V 7 bases, and 5 bases lay outside the gene matches. The length of the CDR3 is 15 residues.

The chain links TRBV6-1 to TRBJ1-2, with D possibly being TRBD1 (5 bases). The V gene lost 6 bases and the J gene lost 3 bases, with 11 bases spanning the gap. Germline loops: CDR1 MNHNS, CDR2 SASEGT. The CDR3 runs 13 residues. The CDR3 nucleotides read TGTGCCAGCAGACCCGACAGTTACTATGGCTACACCTTC. This translates into CASRPDSYYGYTF.

The rearrangement joins TRBV7-8 to TRBJ2-7; no firm D call. The CDR3 spans 17 residues. Trimming took 2 bases from V and 0 from J, leaving 17 bases between them. Germline-derived CDR1 and CDR2 are SGHVS and FQNEAQ. CDR3 nucleotide sequence: TGTGCCAGCAGCTTATCTGGGTGGATTAGGTCCTCCTACGAGCAGTACTTC. Translating it yields CASSLSGWIRSSYEQYF.

This chain joins TRBV15 and TRBJ2-1; D tentatively fits TRBD1 or TRBD2 (5 bases each). CDR3 length equals 13 residues. Per the germline V gene, CDR1 is LNHNV and CDR2 is YYDKDF (reference sequence). Trimming took 0 bases from V and 13 from J, leaving 13 bases between them. The CDR3 protein is CATSRDLGTIQFF. The CDR3 nucleotides are TGTGCCACCAGCAGAGATTTAGGGACCATCCAGTTCTTC.

This rearrangement joins TRBV5-1 to TRBJ1-5; TRBD1 might be the D (6 bases). Between the trimmed V and J ends, which lost 4 bases and 8 bases, there was a span of 16 bases. CDR1 and CDR2 from the germline V gene are SGHRS and YFSETQ. CDR3 length equals 14 residues. CDR3 coding DNA: TGCGCCAGCAGCCCAGGGGCTTCTGGGAAGCCCCAGCATTTT. This codes for CASSPGASGKPQHF.

V usage is TRBV30 and J usage is TRBJ1-3; D possibly corresponds to TRBD1 (6 bases). The V end was cut by 3 bases, the J end by 3 bases, with 12 bases between. The CDR3 has 14 amino acids. Germline values: CDR1 GTSNPN, CDR2 SVGIG (reference sequence). The CDR3 DNA reads TGTGCCTGGAGCCCGGACAGTCTTGGAAACACCATATATTTT. As protein: CAWSPDSLGNTIYF.

The rearrangement uses TRBV18 and TRBJ1-4; D unresolved. This CDR3 is 14 amino acids long. Trimming removed 3 bases at V and 5 bases at J, with 10 bases between. Germline loops: CDR1 KGHSH, CDR2 LQKENI. Written as DNA, the CDR3 is TGTGCCAGCTCACCGAGGGCCTCAAATGAAAAACTGTTTTTT. Encoded protein: CASSPRASNEKLFF.

The chain combines TRBV28 with TRBJ2-7; no clear D gene. The CDR3 spans 15 residues. Germline V gives CDR1 MDHEN, CDR2 SYDVKM. Trimming shortened V by 6 bases and J by 4 bases, and 19 bases separated the two germline ends. This CDR3 reads CASRSPLGRAYEQYF. In nucleotides, the CDR3 is TGTGCCAGCAGGAGCCCGCTCGGAAGAGCTTACGAGCAGTACTTC.

V gene TRBV18 combines with J gene TRBJ1-1; the D is unclear. CDR3 length equals 15 residues. V was clipped by 1 base and J by 1 base, with 10 bases between them. Germline CDR1 reads KGHSH; CDR2 reads LQKENI. CDR3 amino acids: CASSPQGLPNTEAFF. In nucleotides, the CDR3 is TGTGCCAGCTCACCACAAGGGTTGCCGAACACTGAAGCTTTCTTT.

This chain uses TRBV24-1 with TRBJ1-2, with unresolved D. The CDR3 is 13 residues long. V was pared by 1 base and J by 2 bases, with 4 bases between. The V gene's germline CDR1 is KGHDR and CDR2 SFDVKD. For the CDR3, the DNA is TGTGCCACCAGTGATTTCGGGAACTATGGCTACACCTTC. It is translated as CATSDFGNYGYTF.

This clonotype occurred a few times. V usage is TRBV11-2 and J usage is TRBJ2-2; unclear D gene. V dropped 5 bases and J dropped 7 bases, with 8 bases sitting between them. CDR3 length: 12 residues. CDR1 and CDR2 from the germline V gene are SGHAT and FQNNGV. This chain's CDR3 is CASSRHGGELFF. DNA of the CDR3: TGTGCCAGCAGCCGACACGGCGGGGAGCTGTTTTTT.

Only a few counts were recorded for this clonotype. V is TRBV10-3 and J is TRBJ2-7; D possibly corresponds to TRBD2 (6 bases). V was clipped by 0 bases and J by 4 bases, with 16 bases between them. There are 16 residues in the CDR3. Germline CDR1 and CDR2: ENHRY and SYGVKD. CDR3 nucleotides: TGTGCCATCAGTGAGTCCTCGGGAGTACTCATTTACGAGCAGTACTTC. This encodes CAISESSGVLIYEQYF.